This T cell receptor beta chain came from a study of T cell responses to AZD1222 COVID-19 vaccine. Study context: Pooling of second doses given at about 4 or about 12 weeks was done.

In germline, CDR1 is SEHNR, CDR2 FQNEAQ (reference sequence). The CDR3 has 15 amino acids. Trimming at V came to 1 base and at J to 8 bases, leaving 8 bases not matched to a gene. The assay was immunoSEQ multiplex PCR, and TCRdb's table has in-frame clones only and misses some. The sample yields roughly 78,000 clones, 70% to 85% seen once. This receptor was identified in an adult in good health. This chain uses TRBV7-9 with TRBJ2-1; 7 bases are a match to TRBD2. The input for sequencing was peripheral blood, taken on day 0 of AZD1222 vaccination. CDR3 coding DNA: TGTGCCAGCAGCTTAGACATTGGGGGGGTCCATGAGCAGTTCTTC. Its protein is CASSLDIGGVHEQFF.